This is a list of T cell receptor beta chains from one sample in a study of blood T cell repertoires in COVID-19. Measured with immunoSEQ multiplex PCR; TCRdb has only the in-frame clones, and not every one. The sample lists roughly 74,000 clones; 80% to 90% were seen once. The sample taken for sequencing was peripheral blood. The source of these receptors is a man in his 70s with acute or convalescent COVID-19. Each CDR3 is given with its conserved first and last residue. D genes are given only for firm matches. Not all rows give a size; the values are once, few, many and, for expanded clones, a class.

d_gene	abundance	v_gene	j_gene	CDR3nt	CDR3aa
TRBD1	.	TRBV15	TRBJ2-7	TGTGCCACCAGCAGAGCCGGGACAGGGGTCAACGAGCAGTACTTC	CATSRAGTGVNEQYF
.	.	TRBV5-6	TRBJ1-5	TGTGCCAGCAGCTTACAGGAATCCAATCAGCCCCAGCATTTT	CASSLQESNQPQHF
.	few	TRBV7-3	TRBJ1-3	TGTGCCAGCAGCTTGAATAACAGGGTAAACTCTGGAAACACCATATATTTT	CASSLNNRVNSGNTIYF
TRBD2	.	TRBV4-2	TRBJ2-1	TGTGCCAGCAGCCAGGCCGGACTAGCGGGAAACAATGAGCAGTTCTTC	CASSQAGLAGNNEQFF
.	.	TRBV14	TRBJ1-3	TGTGCCAGCAGCCGAAGAACGGACAGCTCTGGAAACACCATATATTTT	CASSRRTDSSGNTIYF
.	.	TRBV7-3	TRBJ2-3	TGTGCCAGCAGCGTTCTAGCGTTGGATACGCAGTATTTT	CASSVLALDTQYF
.	.	TRBV24-1	TRBJ1-6	TGTGCCACCAGTCGGCCTCGGAGGTCCTATAATTCACCCCTCCACTTT	CATSRPRRSYNSPLHF
.	.	TRBV28	TRBJ1-4	TGTGCCAGCAGCTTCCGGCAGGGCCGTAATGAAAAACTGTTTTTT	CASSFRQGRNEKLFF
.	.	TRBV18	TRBJ1-6	TGTGCCAGCTCACCCCAACAGAGCTCCTATAATTCACCCCTCCACTTT	CASSPQQSSYNSPLHF
.	.	TRBV6-5	TRBJ2-7	TGTGCCAGCAGTTACTCCCGGGACATCTCCTACGAGCAGTACTTC	CASSYSRDISYEQYF
.	.	TRBV29-1	TRBJ1-2	TGCAGCGTTGAACAGGGCTATGGCTACACCTTC	CSVEQGYGYTF
.	.	TRBV5-1	TRBJ1-1	TGCGCCAGCAGACAGGGCTTGAACACTGAAGCTTTCTTT	CASRQGLNTEAFF
TRBD1	.	TRBV6-5	TRBJ2-7	TGTGCCAGCACCAAGGGACAGGGCTCCTACGAGCAGTACTTC	CASTKGQGSYEQYF
TRBD2	.	TRBV4-1	TRBJ2-1	TGCGCCAGCAGCCTGGGACTAGCGGCCTACAATGAGCAGTTCTTC	CASSLGLAAYNEQFF
TRBD2	.	TRBV28	TRBJ2-7	TGTGCCAGCAGACCCCAGCGGGAGTTCCACGAGCAGTACTTC	CASRPQREFHEQYF
TRBD1	.	TRBV9	TRBJ2-2	TGTGCCAGCAGCCCCAACCCAGGGGGAATCACCGGGGAGCTGTTTTTT	CASSPNPGGITGELFF
.	.	TRBV7-2	TRBJ2-7	TGTGCCAGCAGCTTAGTTCCGGGTTCCTACGAGCAGTACTTC	CASSLVPGSYEQYF
.	.	TRBV9	TRBJ2-3	TGTGCCAGCAGCGTAGGGGGACATAGCGTGGGTGATACGCAGTATTTT	CASSVGGHSVGDTQYF
TRBD2	.	TRBV5-1	TRBJ2-5	TGCGCCAGCAGCCCGCTAAGAGGGCGGGGGGCCTTGGCGGCCCAGTACTTC	CASSPLRGRGALAAQYF
TRBD2	.	TRBV5-5	TRBJ2-5	TGTGCCAGCAGCTTTCCCGGACAGGGGTGGACTAGCGGGAAGGGGACCCAGTACTTC	CASSFPGQGWTSGKGTQYF